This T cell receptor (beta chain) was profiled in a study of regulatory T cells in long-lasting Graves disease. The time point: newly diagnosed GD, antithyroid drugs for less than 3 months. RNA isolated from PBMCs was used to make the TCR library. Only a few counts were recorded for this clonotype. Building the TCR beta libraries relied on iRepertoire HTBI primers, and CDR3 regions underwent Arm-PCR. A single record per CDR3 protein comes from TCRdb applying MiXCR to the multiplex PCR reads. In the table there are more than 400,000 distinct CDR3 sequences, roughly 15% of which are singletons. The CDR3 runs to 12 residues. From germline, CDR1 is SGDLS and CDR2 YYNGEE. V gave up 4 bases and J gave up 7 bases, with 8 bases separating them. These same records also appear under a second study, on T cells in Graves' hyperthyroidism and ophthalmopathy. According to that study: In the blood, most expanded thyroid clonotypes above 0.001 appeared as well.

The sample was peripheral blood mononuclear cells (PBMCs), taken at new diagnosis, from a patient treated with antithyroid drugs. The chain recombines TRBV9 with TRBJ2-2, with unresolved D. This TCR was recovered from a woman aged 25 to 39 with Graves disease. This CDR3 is CASSKGSGELFF. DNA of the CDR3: TGTGCCAGCAGCAAAGGTAGCGGGGAGCTGTTTTTT. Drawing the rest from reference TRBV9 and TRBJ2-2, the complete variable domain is DSGVTQTPKHLITATGQRVTLRCSPRSGDLSVYWYQQSLDQGLQFLIQYYNGEERAKGNILERFSAQQFPDLHSELNLSSLELGDSALYFCASSKGSGELFFGEGSRLTVL.